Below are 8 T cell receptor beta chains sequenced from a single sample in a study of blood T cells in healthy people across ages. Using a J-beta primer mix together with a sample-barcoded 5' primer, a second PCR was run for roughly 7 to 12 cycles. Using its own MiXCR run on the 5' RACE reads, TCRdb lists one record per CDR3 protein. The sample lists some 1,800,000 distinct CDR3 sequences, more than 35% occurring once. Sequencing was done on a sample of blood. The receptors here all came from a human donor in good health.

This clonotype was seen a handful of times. The CDR3 reads CSGTGGGTEAFF. CDR3 coding DNA: TGCAGTGGGACAGGGGGCGGCACTGAAGCTTTCTTT. The gene calls are TRBV20-1 and TRBJ1-1, with 11 bases matching TRBD1. V lost 7 bases to trimming and J lost 4 bases; unmatched junction nucleotides: 2. The V gene's germline CDR1 is DFQATT and CDR2 SNEGSKA (reference sequence). This CDR3 region has 12 residues.

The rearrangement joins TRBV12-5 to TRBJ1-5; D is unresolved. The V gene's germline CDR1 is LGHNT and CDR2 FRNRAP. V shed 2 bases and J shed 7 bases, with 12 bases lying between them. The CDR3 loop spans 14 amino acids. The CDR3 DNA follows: TGTGCTAGTGGTTTGACCTCGAGAGACCAGCCCCAGCATTTT. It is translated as CASGLTSRDQPQHF.

DNA of the CDR3: TGTGCCAGCGCTCCCCTGGGATCTAACTATGGCTACACCTTC. This codes for CASAPLGSNYGYTF. The rearrangement uses TRBV27 and TRBJ1-2, with unresolved D. The germline gives CDR1 MNHEY, CDR2 SMNVEV (reference sequence). This CDR3 has 14 residues. Deletions cut 8 bases from V and 0 bases from J, with 13 bases between.

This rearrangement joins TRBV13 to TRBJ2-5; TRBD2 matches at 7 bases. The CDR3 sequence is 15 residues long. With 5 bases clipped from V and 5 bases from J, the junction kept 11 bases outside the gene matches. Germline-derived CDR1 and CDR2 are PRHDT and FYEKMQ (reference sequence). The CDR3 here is CASSNKAGWKETQYF. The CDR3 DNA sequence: TGTGCCAGCAGCAACAAAGCGGGGTGGAAGGAGACCCAGTACTTC.

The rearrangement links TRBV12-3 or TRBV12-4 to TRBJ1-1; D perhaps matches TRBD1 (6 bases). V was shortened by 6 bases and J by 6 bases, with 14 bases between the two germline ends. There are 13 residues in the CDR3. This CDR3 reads CASRTSGGAEAFF. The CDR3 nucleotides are TGTGCCAGCAGAACCTCGGGGGGCGCTGAAGCTTTCTTT.

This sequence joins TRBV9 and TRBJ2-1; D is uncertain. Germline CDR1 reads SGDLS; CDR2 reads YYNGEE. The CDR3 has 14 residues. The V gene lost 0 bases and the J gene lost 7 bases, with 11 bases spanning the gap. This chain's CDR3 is CASSVEVAGNEQFF. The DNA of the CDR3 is TGTGCCAGCAGCGTAGAGGTCGCCGGGAATGAGCAGTTCTTC.

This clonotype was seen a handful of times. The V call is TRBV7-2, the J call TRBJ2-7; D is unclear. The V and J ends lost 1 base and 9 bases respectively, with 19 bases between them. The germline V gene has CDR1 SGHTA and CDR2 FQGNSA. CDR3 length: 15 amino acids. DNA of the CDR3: TGTGCCAGCAGCTTAGAGGTTGGCAGCTACGAGCTGCAGTACTTC. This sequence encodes CASSLEVGSYELQYF.

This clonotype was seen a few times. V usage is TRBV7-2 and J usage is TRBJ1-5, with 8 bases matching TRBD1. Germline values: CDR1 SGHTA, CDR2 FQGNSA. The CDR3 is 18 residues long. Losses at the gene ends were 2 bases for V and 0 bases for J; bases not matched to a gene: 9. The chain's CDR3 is CASSLIGTGPLSNQPQHF. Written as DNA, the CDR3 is TGTGCCAGCAGCTTAATAGGGACAGGTCCCCTTAGCAATCAGCCCCAGCATTTT. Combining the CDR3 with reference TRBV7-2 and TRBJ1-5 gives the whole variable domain GAGVSQSPSNKVTEKGKDVELRCDPISGHTALYWYRQSLGQGLEFLIYFQGNSAPDKSGLPSDRFSAERTGGSVSTLTIQRTQQEDSAVYLCASSLIGTGPLSNQPQHFGDGTRLSIL.